This is a list of T cell receptor beta chains from one sample in a study of blood T cells in healthy people across ages. TCRdb analysed the 5' RACE reads with MiXCR anew, one entry per CDR3 protein. The sample shows about 830,000 distinct CDR3 sequences, under 80% of them seen only once. Material: blood. Receptors originate from a man aged 30-40 years in good health. CDR3s include the opening cysteine and the closing phenylalanine or tryptophan. The D gene is left open where the match is weak. The listing skips clone size in some rows; elsewhere it reads once, few, many or a size class.

V gene	D gene	J gene	clone size	CDR3 length	CDR3 DNA	CDR3 protein
TRBV29-1	-	TRBJ2-1	few	14	TGCAGCTATGAGGGGCCAGGGACCTACAATGAGCAGTTCTTC	CSYEGPGTYNEQFF
TRBV21-1	-	TRBJ2-5	-	16	TGTGCCAGCAGCAAGAAAGCGGGGGGGCAAGCGGAGACCCAGTACTTC	CASSKKAGGQAETQYF
TRBV12-3/TRBV12-4	-	TRBJ2-2	few	15	TGTGCCAGCAGTTTAGTTCAGGGGGGGGCCGGGGAGCTGTTTTTT	CASSLVQGGAGELFF
TRBV7-3	-	TRBJ1-2	-	14	TGTGCCAGCAGCTTCAGTACAGGATCGAGTGGCTACACCTTC	CASSFSTGSSGYTF
TRBV10-3	TRBD1	TRBJ1-2	many	15	TGTGCCATCAGTGCCGGCCGGGACAGAAACTATGGCTACACCTTC	CAISAGRDRNYGYTF
TRBV12-3/TRBV12-4	TRBD2	TRBJ2-3	-	17	TGTGCCAGCAGTCCGTCCAGGACTAGCGGGATGGGGGGTACGCAGTATTTT	CASSPSRTSGMGGTQYF
TRBV28	-	TRBJ1-2	-	14	TGTGCCAGCAGTTTAATGGGAGGGGGCTATGGCTACACCTTC	CASSLMGGGYGYTF
TRBV12-3/TRBV12-4	-	TRBJ2-7	-	12	TGTGCCAGCAGTTACCACAGGTCGGAGCAGTACTTC	CASSYHRSEQYF
TRBV5-1	-	TRBJ2-5	-	14	TGCGCCAGCAGCCCACCCGGCCTAGTTCAGACCCAGTACTTC	CASSPPGLVQTQYF
TRBV13	-	TRBJ2-1	-	13	TGTGCCAGCAGCTTAGACCGAACGCCCGAGCAGTTCTTC	CASSLDRTPEQFF
TRBV7-2	-	TRBJ2-7	once	15	TGTGCCAGCAGCTCCCTCCCGGGGTCGCCATACGAGCAGTACTTC	CASSSLPGSPYEQYF
TRBV3-1	TRBD1	TRBJ2-4	many	17	TGTGCCAGCAGCCAAAGATACGACAGGGGGCCGAAAAACATTCAGTACTTC	CASSQRYDRGPKNIQYF
TRBV15	TRBD1	TRBJ2-7	-	15	TGTGCCACCAGCAGAGAAGGGACAGGGTGGTACGAGCAGTACTTC	CATSREGTGWYEQYF
TRBV27	-	TRBJ1-6	-	15	TGTGCCAGCAGGATGGGGGGAAACGGGTATTCACCCCTCCACTTT	CASRMGGNGYSPLHF
TRBV29-1	TRBD2	TRBJ2-7	once	13	TGCAACGTTGTAGGACTAGGATCCCTCGAGCAGTACTTC	CNVVGLGSLEQYF
TRBV25-1	-	TRBJ1-2	-	13	TGTGCCAGCAGTGAATACGAAAGCTATGGCTACACCTTC	CASSEYESYGYTF
TRBV9	TRBD1	TRBJ2-1	-	13	TGTGCCAGCACCGAAGGGGGCGGCAATGAGCAGTTCTTC	CASTEGGGNEQFF
TRBV4-2	TRBD2	TRBJ2-7	few	18	TGTGCCAGCAGCCAAGATTGGGTCGCTAGCGGGGGCCTATACGAGCAGTACTTC	CASSQDWVASGGLYEQYF
TRBV7-6	-	TRBJ2-7	few	13	TGTGCCAGCAGCTCCTCGGGTTTCTACGAGCAGTACTTC	CASSSSGFYEQYF
TRBV6-6	-	TRBJ1-3	-	14	TGTGCCAGCACCCCGGCGGGCTCTGGAAACACCATATATTTT	CASTPAGSGNTIYF
TRBV29-1	-	TRBJ2-3	-	13	TGCAGCGACCTGGGGATGAGCCAAGATACGCAGTATTTT	CSDLGMSQDTQYF
TRBV18	-	TRBJ2-3	-	15	TGTGCCAGCTCACCACCGGGGAACAATGCAGATACGCAGTATTTT	CASSPPGNNADTQYF
TRBV24-1	-	TRBJ2-1	once	20	TGTGCCACCAGTGATAATAGCAGGGTGGGACACAACTATCTCTACAATGAGCAGTTCTTC	CATSDNSRVGHNYLYNEQFF
TRBV7-8	-	TRBJ2-7	-	14	TGTGCCAGCAGCGACTGGGACGGTCCCTACGAGCAGTACTTC	CASSDWDGPYEQYF
TRBV4-2	-	TRBJ2-7	-	16	TGTGCCAGCAGCCAATTAAGAGCGGGCGGGACCTACGAGCAGTACTTC	CASSQLRAGGTYEQYF
TRBV27	-	TRBJ2-2	-	11	TGTGCCAGCAGTACTTCTGGGGAGCTGTTTTTT	CASSTSGELFF
TRBV12-3/TRBV12-4	TRBD1	TRBJ2-7	-	14	TGTGCCAGCAGTTTTAACAGGGGAACTGGCGAGCAGTACTTC	CASSFNRGTGEQYF
TRBV29-1	TRBD1	TRBJ2-5	-	13	TGCAGCGTAAGCCGGGACAGGGGGCAGACCCAGTACTTC	CSVSRDRGQTQYF
TRBV29-1	TRBD1	TRBJ1-4	-	15	TGCAGCGTTGCGGGTCGACAGGGGCGTAGTGAAAAACTGTTTTTT	CSVAGRQGRSEKLFF
TRBV7-9	TRBD1	TRBJ2-7	-	13	TGTGCCAGCAGCTTTAGGACAGGGGTCGAGCAGTACTTC	CASSFRTGVEQYF
TRBV7-2	TRBD1	TRBJ1-1	-	16	TGTGCCAGCAGCCCAGCGGACAGGGAGTTATGGACTGAAGCTTTCTTT	CASSPADRELWTEAFF
TRBV7-8	-	TRBJ2-1	many	12	TGTGCCAGCAGTCTAGTGGTCAATGAGCAGTTCTTC	CASSLVVNEQFF
TRBV2	-	TRBJ2-1	-	16	TGTGCCAGCAGTGAATTTCCGGCGGGGTCCTACAATGAGCAGTTCTTC	CASSEFPAGSYNEQFF
TRBV20-1	-	TRBJ2-1	few	12	TGCAGTGCTAGAGAGAAAGAATTCGAGCAGTTCTTC	CSAREKEFEQFF
TRBV30	TRBD2	TRBJ2-1	-	15	TGTGCCTGGAGAACGCGAGCGGGGACCTACAATGAGCAGTTCTTC	CAWRTRAGTYNEQFF
TRBV6-6	-	TRBJ2-1	-	14	TGTGCTTGCGAGGGTAGGGATTCCTACAATGAGCAGTTCTTC	CACEGRDSYNEQFF
TRBV9	-	TRBJ2-4	-	12	TGTGCCAGCGGACGGGACAAAAACATTCAGTACTTC	CASGRDKNIQYF
TRBV28	TRBD2	TRBJ2-7	many	13	TGTGCCAGCAGTGGGGGGGTGGGCTACGAGCAGTACTTC	CASSGGVGYEQYF
TRBV15	-	TRBJ1-6	few	15	TGTGCCACCAGCAGAGATCGGGGGCGTAATTCACCCCTCCACTTT	CATSRDRGRNSPLHF
TRBV7-2	-	TRBJ2-5	-	15	TGTGCCAGCAGCTTGGTGGGGGGGCACCAAGAGACCCAGTACTTC	CASSLVGGHQETQYF
TRBV7-2	TRBD1	TRBJ2-2	-	16	TGTGCCAGCAGCCCCGTGCGGACAGGGGAATCCGGGGAGCTGTTTTTT	CASSPVRTGESGELFF
TRBV7-2	TRBD2	TRBJ2-3	-	16	TGTGCCAGCAACCAGTTGGGGGTAGCGGGGATAGATACGCAGTATTTT	CASNQLGVAGIDTQYF
TRBV29-1	-	TRBJ2-2	-	12	TGCAGCGCCAGGGGGAACACCGGGGAGCTGTTTTTT	CSARGNTGELFF
TRBV29-1	-	TRBJ1-1	-	13	TGCAGCGTTGACTTCCAGGGGATGACTGAAGCTTTCTTT	CSVDFQGMTEAFF
TRBV27	TRBD1	TRBJ1-6	-	15	TGTGCCAGCAGCGCGTGGGACAGGGGGGATTCACCCCTCCACTTT	CASSAWDRGDSPLHF
TRBV7-2	-	TRBJ2-3	-	14	TGTGCCAGCAGCTTAGAACCAGCCAGGGGGGAGCAGTATTTT	CASSLEPARGEQYF
TRBV20-1	-	TRBJ1-2	-	12	TGCAGTGCTAAAACCCGGGACTATGGCTACACCTTC	CSAKTRDYGYTF
TRBV5-6	-	TRBJ2-4	-	15	TGTGCCAGCAGCTTGGGGGGTGGTAGGGAAAACATTCAGTACTTC	CASSLGGGRENIQYF
TRBV15	TRBD2	TRBJ2-5	-	16	TGTGCCACCAGCAGAGATAAGCGGGGGGCCCAAGAGACCCAGTACTTC	CATSRDKRGAQETQYF
TRBV20-1	TRBD2	TRBJ2-7	few	15	TGCAGTGCTAGGCTGATACGACTAGCGGCCTACGAGCAGTACTTC	CSARLIRLAAYEQYF
TRBV4-2	-	TRBJ2-4	few	15	TGTGCCAGCAGCCAAGAAGGCGGCAGGCCGTCGGGGCAGTACTTC	CASSQEGGRPSGQYF
TRBV2	-	TRBJ1-1	-	14	TGTGCCAGCAGCTTCCTAAGACCGGAGGCTGAAGCTTTCTTT	CASSFLRPEAEAFF
TRBV7-9	-	TRBJ1-2	few	14	TGTGCCAGCAGCCAAGGACAGCCGTCCTATGGCTACACCTTC	CASSQGQPSYGYTF
TRBV3-1	-	TRBJ2-3	-	15	TGTGCCAGCAGCCAAAACCCAGGCAGCACAGATACGCAGTATTTT	CASSQNPGSTDTQYF
TRBV29-1	TRBD1	TRBJ1-2	many	13	TGCAGCGTGGAAGCGGACAGGGCGTACGGCTACACCTTC	CSVEADRAYGYTF
TRBV2	-	TRBJ2-2	-	15	TGTGCCAGCAGGGTTCTCGGGGGCGGTCCCGGGGAGCTGTTTTTT	CASRVLGGGPGELFF
TRBV28	TRBD1	TRBJ2-7	-	13	TGTGCCAGCGGACAGGGCGCGCACTACGAGCAGTACTTC	CASGQGAHYEQYF